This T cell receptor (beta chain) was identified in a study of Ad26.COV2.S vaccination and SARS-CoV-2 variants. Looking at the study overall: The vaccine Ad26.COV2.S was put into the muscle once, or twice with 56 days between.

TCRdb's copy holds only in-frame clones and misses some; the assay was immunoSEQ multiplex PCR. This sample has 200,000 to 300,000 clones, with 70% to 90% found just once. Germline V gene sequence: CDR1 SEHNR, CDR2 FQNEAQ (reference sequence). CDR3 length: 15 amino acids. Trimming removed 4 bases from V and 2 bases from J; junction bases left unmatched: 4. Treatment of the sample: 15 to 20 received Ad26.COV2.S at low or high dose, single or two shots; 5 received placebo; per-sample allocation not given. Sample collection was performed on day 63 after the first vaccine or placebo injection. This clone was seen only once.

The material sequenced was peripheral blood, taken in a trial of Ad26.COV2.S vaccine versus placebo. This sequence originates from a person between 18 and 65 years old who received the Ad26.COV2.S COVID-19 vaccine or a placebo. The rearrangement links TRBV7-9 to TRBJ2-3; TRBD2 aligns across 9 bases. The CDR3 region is CASSSTSGTTDTQYF. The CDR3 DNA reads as TGTGCCAGCAGCTCGACTAGCGGAACCACAGATACGCAGTATTTT. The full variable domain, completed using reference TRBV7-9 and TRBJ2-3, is DTGVSQNPRHKITKRGQNVTFRCDPISEHNRLYWYRQTLGQGPEFLTYFQNEAQLEKSRLLSDRFSAERPKGSFSTLEIQRTEQGDSAMYLCASSSTSGTTDTQYFGPGTRLTVL.